This is a list of T cell receptor beta chains from one sample in a study of blood T cells in healthy people across ages. MiXCR, run by TCRdb on the 5' RACE reads, gives a single entry per CDR3 protein. The data contain about 1,400,000 distinct CDR3 sequences, around 59% of them seen just once; the ten biggest clones take up 5% to 7%. Source material: blood. The receptors stem from a young man in good health. CDR3s include the opening cysteine and the closing phenylalanine or tryptophan. The order of the fields is J gene, CDR3 length, V gene, clone size, D gene, CDR3 DNA, CDR3 protein. The D gene is left open where the match is weak. Some rows mark clone size as missing; the rest say once, few, many or name a class of expanded clone.

>TRBJ2-7|14|TRBV7-9|NA|NA
TGTGCCAGCAGCTTAGGCGCCAGATACAATGAGCAGTACTTC
CASSLGARYNEQYF
>TRBJ1-2|15|TRBV6-5|few|NA
TGTGCCAGCAGTTACGGGGAACCACCGTTCTATGGCTACACCTTC
CASSYGEPPFYGYTF
>TRBJ1-1|14|TRBV13|NA|NA
TGTGCCAGCAGGGGAACAGGGATGGGCACTGAAGCTTTCTTT
CASRGTGMGTEAFF
>TRBJ2-1|14|TRBV11-1|few|NA
TGTGCCAGCAGCTTTCGTGGGTTCTACAATGAGCAGTTCTTC
CASSFRGFYNEQFF
>TRBJ2-5|16|TRBV20-1|NA|TRBD2
TGCAGTGCTAGAGGTGGGCTAGCGGGGGTCCAAGAGACCCAGTACTTC
CSARGGLAGVQETQYF
>TRBJ2-1|16|TRBV5-1|NA|TRBD1
TGCGCCAGCAAGGGGACAGGGGGTAACTCCTACAATGAGCAGTTCTTC
CASKGTGGNSYNEQFF
>TRBJ2-1|11|TRBV20-1|NA|NA
TGCAGTGCTAGTTACGGGAATGAGCAGTTCTTC
CSASYGNEQFF
>TRBJ1-6|13|TRBV10-1|NA|TRBD1
TGCGCCGCCAGTCAGGGGGCTGGGACACCCCTCCACTTT
CAASQGAGTPLHF
>TRBJ2-7|14|TRBV6-6|NA|NA
TGTGCCAGCAGTTACGTCGGGACCGGGGGAGAGCAGTACTTC
CASSYVGTGGEQYF
>TRBJ1-1|16|TRBV3-1|NA|NA
TGTGCCAGCAGCCAGGAGGTTCGGAGGCCCACCACTGAAGCTTTCTTT
CASSQEVRRPTTEAFF
>TRBJ1-1|14|TRBV12-5|NA|TRBD1
TGTGCTAGTGGTCCTCCTGGGACAGGGAGAGAAGCTTTCTTT
CASGPPGTGREAFF
>TRBJ1-2|16|TRBV20-1|NA|NA
TGCAGTGCTAGAGCGCCGAATTCAGGGGACCCCTATGGCTACACCTTC
CSARAPNSGDPYGYTF
>TRBJ2-7|14|TRBV3-1|NA|NA
TGTGCCAGCAGCCAGAGCAGGGTAATCTACGAGCAGTACTTC
CASSQSRVIYEQYF
>TRBJ2-1|14|TRBV12-3/TRBV12-4|few|TRBD2
TGTGCCAGCAGCCCTGGACTAGTAGTAGATGAGCAGTTCTTC
CASSPGLVVDEQFF
>TRBJ1-2|15|TRBV4-3|NA|TRBD1
TGCGCCAGCAGCCAAGACCGGACAGGGATCTATGGCTACACCTTC
CASSQDRTGIYGYTF